A selection of T cell receptor beta chains follows, all from one sample in a study of glioma-infiltrating T cells. TCRdb redid the calling of the multiplex PCR reads with MiXCR, one entry per CDR3 protein. The top ten clones hold approximately 6.4% of a sample with about 44,000 distinct CDR3 sequences, about 22% of them seen once. The material sequenced was glioma tissue, nonneoplastic brain tissue, or PBMCs (not recorded which). These receptor sequences come from a human donor with low-grade glioma or glioblastoma, undergoing nonglioma brain surgery, or in good health (not recorded which). Each CDR3 is given with its conserved first and last residue. Fields, in order: V gene, J gene, clone size, D gene, CDR3 DNA, CDR3 protein. D genes are given only for firm matches. The size entry is marked missing in some rows and otherwise reads once, few, many or a size class.

>TRBV6-2/TRBV6-3|TRBJ1-1|many|-
TGTGCCAGCAGTTACGACAGGAAGTACACTGAAGCTTTCTTT
CASSYDRKYTEAFF
>TRBV7-9|TRBJ2-5|few|TRBD2
TGTGCCAGCAGTCCCACTAGCGGCCAAGAGACCCAGTACTTC
CASSPTSGQETQYF
>TRBV20-1|TRBJ2-1|medium-sized|TRBD2
TGCAGTGCTAGCACTAGCGGGAGCTACAATGAGCAGTTCTTC
CSASTSGSYNEQFF
>TRBV7-9|TRBJ1-4|many|-
TGTGCCAGCAGCTTAGCTGGGCTCCGGGGCGAAAAACTGTTTTTT
CASSLAGLRGEKLFF
>TRBV4-1|TRBJ2-7|many|TRBD1
TGCGCCAGCAGCCACTCAGACAGGGGAGCTTACGAGCAGTACTTC
CASSHSDRGAYEQYF
>TRBV18|TRBJ2-1|many|TRBD2
TGTGCCAGCTCCCAGGGACTAGCGGGCCAAGGGGAGCAGTTCTTC
CASSQGLAGQGEQFF
>TRBV27|TRBJ1-6|many|-
TGTGCCAGCAGTTTATCTACAGTCTATAATTCACCCCTCCACTTT
CASSLSTVYNSPLHF
>TRBV20-1|TRBJ2-4|many|TRBD2
TGCAGTGCTAGCGGGGGGGGAGCCAAAAACATTCAGTACTTC
CSASGGGAKNIQYF
>TRBV27|TRBJ1-1|-|-
TGTGCCAGCAGTTTAACAGGGCTCATAAACACTAAAGCTTTCTTT
CASSLTGLINTKAFF
>TRBV5-4|TRBJ1-2|many|TRBD1
TGTGCCAGCAGCTCCCCAGGGGGAATGAGCTATGGCTACACCTTC
CASSSPGGMSYGYTF
>TRBV7-2|TRBJ2-5|many|-
TGTGCCAGCAGCTTAGCGACTAAGCTAACGGAGACCCAGTACTTC
CASSLATKLTETQYF
>TRBV20-1|TRBJ1-5|-|-
TGCAGTGCTAGAGCCACGGGCAGGGGAGTCAATCAGCCCCAGCATTTT
CSARATGRGVNQPQHF
>TRBV4-1|TRBJ2-7|few|-
TGCGCCAGCAGCCAAGATCCAAGGGGGGCAAAGCAGAACGAGCAGTACTTC
CASSQDPRGAKQNEQYF
>TRBV28|TRBJ2-1|medium-sized|-
TGTGCCAGCAATAAGGCCGGGACTGACAATGAGCAGTTCTTC
CASNKAGTDNEQFF
>TRBV6-1|TRBJ1-1|many|-
TGTGCCAGCAATCTGGGGGTAGACGCTTTCTTT
CASNLGVDAFF
>TRBV25-1|TRBJ2-2|many|-
TGTGCCAGCAGCCGGGGGCGTGGATCCAACACCGGGGAGCTGTTTTTT
CASSRGRGSNTGELFF
>TRBV19|TRBJ1-5|many|-
TGTGCCACCAACATGGGGGCGGGCCCGGCCCAGCATTTT
CATNMGAGPAQHF
>TRBV24-1|TRBJ2-5|many|-
TGTGCCACCAGTGATTTGCTGTCCGGAGGGCAAGAGACCCAGTACTTC
CATSDLLSGGQETQYF
>TRBV7-9|TRBJ2-5|many|TRBD2
TGTGCCAGCAGTCCCGGGACTAGTTCGCGAGAGACCCAGTACTTC
CASSPGTSSRETQYF
>TRBV4-2|TRBJ2-3|-|TRBD2
TGTGCCAGCAGCCCACTAGCGGGAGGGCCTAGCACAGATACGCAGTATTTT
CASSPLAGGPSTDTQYF
>TRBV3-1|TRBJ1-1|many|-
TGTGCCAGCACCCTTCAGAGGAACACTGAAGCTTTCTTT
CASTLQRNTEAFF
>TRBV11-2|TRBJ1-1|many|-
TGTGCCAGCAGCTTCCCGGCAGGGCAGACCGGCAACACTGAAGCTTTCTTT
CASSFPAGQTGNTEAFF
>TRBV12-3/TRBV12-4|TRBJ2-1|few|-
TGTGCCAGCAGTTTACTACAGGTATCCTACAATGAGCAGTTCTTC
CASSLLQVSYNEQFF
>TRBV11-2|TRBJ1-6|many|-
TGTGCCAGCAGCGGAAGGCAATCACCCCTCCACTTT
CASSGRQSPLHF
>TRBV5-1|TRBJ1-6|many|-
TGCGCCAGCACCGTGGACAGCGATAATTCACCCCTCCACTTT
CASTVDSDNSPLHF
>TRBV20-1|TRBJ1-5|-|TRBD1
TGCAGTGCTGTTGGGACAGCCGTTAATCAGCCCCAGCATTTT
CSAVGTAVNQPQHF
>TRBV5-1|TRBJ2-7|-|-
TGCGTCAGCAGCCAAAACACCTACGAGCAGTACTTC
CVSSQNTYEQYF
>TRBV12-3/TRBV12-4|TRBJ2-5|many|-
TGTGCCAGCAGTTTCGTTGAGCGTCAAGAGACCCAGTACTTC
CASSFVERQETQYF
>TRBV4-2|TRBJ1-1|many|-
TGTGCCAGCAGCCAAGATCCGACAGCGAACACTGAAGCTTTCTTT
CASSQDPTANTEAFF
>TRBV6-1|TRBJ2-7|many|-
TGTGCCAGCAGCCGCCGGACGGCAGACGAGCAGTACTTC
CASSRRTADEQYF
>TRBV20-1|TRBJ2-3|many|-
TGCAGTGCTACCGGGGGGCTCACAGATACGCAGTATTTT
CSATGGLTDTQYF